This T cell receptor beta chain was identified during a study of T-cell memory formation after mild COVID-19 (dated by TCRdb to 2020 to 2023). About the investigation overall: TCR sequence clusters from the two donors were found to be largely donor specific. In two donors, T-cell clones that expanded and contracted after mild COVID-19 were tracked by sequencing TCRalpha and TCRbeta repertoires over time. The cohort comprised two young, previously healthy adult volunteers, one female and one male. Here is what the overall study found, with its caveats: Some responding clones were detected in pre-infection memory, which suggested that pre-existing cross-reactive memory T cells had joined the SARS-CoV-2 response. Contracting CD4+ clones were located mainly in the CM and EM memory subsets, whereas CD8+ clones were found to be enriched in EMRA. The study covered only a couple of mild cases, and larger cohorts including severe cases with pre-infection samples were considered necessary. Balanced CD4/CD8 phenotypes were observed for clones contracting from day 15 to 85, whereas a bias towards CD4+ was observed for a second wave of clones expanding from day 15 to 37. Whether the second-wave clones peaking on day 37 were SARS-CoV-2 specific was not confirmed.

Counted from cysteine to phenylalanine, this CDR3 has 15 amino acids. Left in the record is the CDR3 DNA by itself, 45 bases read in frame from the first base. From a lookup of the germline V gene, CDR1 and CDR2 are SGDLS and YYNGEE. V and J are truncated by 0 bases and 1 base respectively, leaving an intervening sequence of 7 bases. A word on this clonotype: Its antigen remains undetermined. Qualities for individual bases were not recorded, and no much larger clone is one base off.

Ficoll-Paque density gradient centrifugation was used to isolate PBMCs. These reads were obtained on an Illumina NovaSeq 6000. cDNA libraries for TCRalpha and TCRbeta were prepared by 5'RACE using constant-segment primers, with sample barcodes and unique molecular identifiers added. Trizol reagent was used to extract RNA from every sample. Amplification of the libraries took two PCR steps, and the second step added a second sample barcode plus Illumina TruSeq adapters. Libraries were sequenced on an Illumina NovaSeq with 2 x 150 bp paired-end reads. In the paper's pipeline: Reads were demultiplexed and collapsed into UMI-guided consensus sequences with migec v1.2.7. With mixcr v2.1.11, UMI consensuses were aligned to TRA and TRB V and J templates and assembled into clonotypes. A clonotype was counted as expanded or contracted only if both edgeR and NoisET called the change significant, with noise models trained on biological replicates. For edgeR calls, a false discovery rate-adjusted p below 0.01 and a log2 fold-change threshold of 1 were applied. As an exploratory analysis of dynamics, max-normalized trajectories of the 1000 most abundant clonotypes were examined by PCA with hierarchical clustering. Separately sequenced CD4+ and CD8+ repertoires were used to assign the CD4 or CD8 phenotype of responding clones. The public sequencing data were trimmed at Q25 with fastp and processed into clonotypes with MiXCR by TCRdb, which kept only in-frame beta chains. Each entry is one CDR3 protein sequence, shown with its most common DNA and genes. The V and J calls reflect TCRdb's pipeline rather than the authors' work. This sample gives 550,000 to 600,000 distinct CDR3 sequences in total; roughly 17% of them show up just once. The biggest ten clones account for roughly 7.7% of the sample.

This receptor was identified in an adult woman who had mild COVID-19 (a few samples of this study predate the infection). The sample titles of this study are shuffled in the database, so cell type and time point are left out; the donor was told from shared clones. The sample consisted of PBMCs or a T cell subset sorted from them (not recorded which). The chain employs TRBV9 and TRBJ2-2; tentative D gene TRBD2, with 5 bases matching. In nucleotide form, the sequence is TGTGCCAGCAGCGTAGTTAGCGTGAACACCGGGGAGCTGTTTTTT. The translation is CASSVVSVNTGELFF.